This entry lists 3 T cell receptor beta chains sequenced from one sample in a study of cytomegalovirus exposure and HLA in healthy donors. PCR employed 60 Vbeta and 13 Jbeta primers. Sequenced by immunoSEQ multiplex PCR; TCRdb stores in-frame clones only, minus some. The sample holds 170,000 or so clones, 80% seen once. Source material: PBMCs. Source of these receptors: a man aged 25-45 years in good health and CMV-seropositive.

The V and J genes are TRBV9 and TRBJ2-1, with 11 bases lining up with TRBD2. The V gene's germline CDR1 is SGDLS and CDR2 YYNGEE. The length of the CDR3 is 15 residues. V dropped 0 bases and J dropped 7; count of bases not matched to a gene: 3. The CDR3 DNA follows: TGTGCCAGCAGCGTAGCTAGCGGGGGGCAGAATGAGCAGTTCTTC. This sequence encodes CASSVASGGQNEQFF. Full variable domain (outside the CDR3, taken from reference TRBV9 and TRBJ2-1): DSGVTQTPKHLITATGQRVTLRCSPRSGDLSVYWYQQSLDQGLQFLIQYYNGEERAKGNILERFSAQQFPDLHSELNLSSLELGDSALYFCASSVASGGQNEQFFGPGTRLTVL.

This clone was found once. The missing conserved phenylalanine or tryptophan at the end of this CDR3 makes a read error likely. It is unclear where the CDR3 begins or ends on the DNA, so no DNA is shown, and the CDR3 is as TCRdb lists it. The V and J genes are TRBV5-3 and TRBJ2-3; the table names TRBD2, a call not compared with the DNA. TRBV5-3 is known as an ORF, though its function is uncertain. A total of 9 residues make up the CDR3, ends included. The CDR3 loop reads CAKIHRGGG.

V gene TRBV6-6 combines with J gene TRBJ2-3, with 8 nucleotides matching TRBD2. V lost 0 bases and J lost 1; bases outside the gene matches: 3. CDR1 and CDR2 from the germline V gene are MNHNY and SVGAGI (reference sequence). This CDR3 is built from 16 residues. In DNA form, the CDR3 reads TGTGCCAGCAGTTACTCTACTAGCGGAGGCACAGATACGCAGTATTTT. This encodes CASSYSTSGGTDTQYF.